This record looks at one T cell receptor (beta chain) sequence and its context. This clonotype has a count of ten or more. What antigen it recognizes has not been identified. No base-level quality is on record; no much larger clone is a single base apart. The data are from a study of CD8 T cells in ankylosing spondylitis (dated 2017 in TCRdb). Regarding the research as a whole: The study profiled T cell receptor beta repertoires in healthy donors and ankylosing spondylitis patients to find disease-linked TCR variants. The whole study cohort included 85 to 120 healthy donors and around 24 ankylosing spondylitis patients. Peripheral blood was sampled, and synovial fluid was additionally collected from ankylosing spondylitis patients.

Study-wide findings and limitations: Blood from ankylosing spondylitis patients appeared to be characterized by a TCR beta motif made up of under ten highly homologous amino acid variants. The disease-linked clones showed a CD8+ phenotype and occurred at relatively low frequencies in peripheral blood. Significant enrichment of the disease-linked clones was reported in matched synovial fluid samples from ankylosing spondylitis patients. Some of the motif variants had been reported before in the synovial fluid and blood of reactive arthritis patients, a finding that suggests common disease-initiation mechanisms.

The instrument was an Illumina HiSeq 2500. Quantitative 5'-RACE with molecular barcodes was used to prepare TCR beta libraries. The authors' pipeline ran thus. A new computational method, built on a probabilistic model of VDJ rearrangement, was used to identify disease-linked TCR variants. TCRdb reanalyzed the raw reads on its own, using fastp at Q25 for trimming and MiXCR for clone calling, and kept in-frame beta chains. When rows share a CDR3 protein, they turn into one entry using the most common DNA and genes. The V and J calls here are based on TCRdb, not the publication. The table for this sample lists fewer than 550,000 distinct CDR3 sequences; over 4% of them were counted only once. The ten largest clones add up to under 4.5% of the sample. Counted from cysteine to phenylalanine, this CDR3 has 14 amino acids. The entry retains the CDR3 DNA only, 42 bases that are in frame from base 1. CDR1 is given as MNHEY and CDR2 as SMNVEV, both from the germline V gene (reference sequence). The V end gives up 8 bases and the J end 5 bases, leaving 11 bases in the junction not matched to a gene.

This receptor was identified in a male donor with ankylosing spondylitis. What was sequenced was blood, either unsorted or a sorted T cell fraction (not recorded which). The chain couples TRBV27 to TRBJ2-7, with TRBD2 identical over 8 junction bases. The CDR3 in this case is CASGLAGPGDEQYF. The sequenced DNA: TGTGCCAGCGGTCTAGCGGGCCCTGGGGACGAGCAGTACTTC.